A single sample gave rise to the 19 T cell receptor beta chains below, sequenced in a study of T cell responses to AZD1222 COVID-19 vaccine. Some clones are missing from TCRdb's copy, which holds only in-frame ones; the method was immunoSEQ multiplex PCR. The table records around 94,000 clones, approximately 91% of them present only once. The sample consisted of peripheral blood, taken on day 0 of AZD1222 vaccination. Source of these receptors: an adult in good health.

DNA of the CDR3: TGTGCCAGCAGTCTGCCAGGGAACTATGGCTACACCTTC. This sequence encodes CASSLPGNYGYTF. The V call is TRBV28, the J call TRBJ1-2, with D perhaps matching TRBD1 (5 bases). Trimming removed 5 bases from V and 2 bases from J, with 9 bases in between. This CDR3 region has 13 residues. The germline V gene has CDR1 MDHEN and CDR2 SYDVKM.

The chain employs TRBV5-4 and TRBJ2-7; TRBD2 is a possible D gene (6 bases). The CDR3 extends over 15 amino acids. The germline V gene encodes CDR1 SGHNT and CDR2 YYREEE (reference sequence). The V gene lost 0 bases and the J gene lost 4 bases, with 14 bases spanning the gap. The CDR3 DNA sequence: TGTGCCAGCAGCTTGGCCTTAACGGGGAGGTACGAGCAGTACTTC. It encodes CASSLALTGRYEQYF.

The genes are TRBV18 and TRBJ1-5; no firm D call. The germline V gene has CDR1 KGHSH and CDR2 LQKENI. The V end lost 2 bases, the J end lost 4 bases, and 6 bases lay between the germline ends. The CDR3 totals 13 residues. CDR3 in amino acids: CASSPVGNQPQHF. The CDR3 DNA sequence: TGTGCCAGCTCACCAGTAGGGAATCAGCCCCAGCATTTT.

In this sample, this clone turned up a few times. V is TRBV28 and J is TRBJ2-1; the D call may be TRBD1 or TRBD2 (6 bases each). Trimming shortened V by 8 bases and J by 0 bases, and 17 bases separated the two germline ends. The length of the CDR3 is 16 residues. Germline CDR1 MDHEN, CDR2 SYDVKM. As DNA, the CDR3 is TGTGCCAGCCGACGGGGGCGGATTAGCTCCTACAATGAGCAGTTCTTC. Its protein product is CASRRGRISSYNEQFF.

V is TRBV6-2 or TRBV6-3 and J is TRBJ2-7, with D possibly being TRBD1 (7 bases). Trimming removed 5 bases from V and 3 bases from J, with 14 bases in between. This CDR3 has 14 amino acids. Germline CDR1 MNHEY, CDR2 SVGEGT. CDR3 amino acids: CASSTAGQIYEQYF. The CDR3 nucleotides are TGTGCCAGCAGTACCGCGGGACAGATCTACGAGCAGTACTTC.

V gene TRBV5-4 combines with J gene TRBJ1-2; TRBD1 aligns across 7 bases. CDR1 and CDR2 from the germline V gene are SGHNT and YYREEE (reference sequence). V lost 4 bases and J lost 8; bases outside the gene matches: 8. The CDR3 consists of 13 residues. CDR3 nucleotides: TGTGCCAGCAGCGTTGACAGGGTGTGGGGCTACACCTTC. Amino acid sequence: CASSVDRVWGYTF.

This chain joins TRBV5-1 and TRBJ1-2; D not certain. The germline gives CDR1 SGHRS, CDR2 YFSETQ. V lost 4 bases and J lost 0, with 13 bases in between. The CDR3 loop spans 15 amino acids. The DNA for the CDR3 is TGCGCCAGCAGCGCGGTGGCCGCTACTAACTATGGCTACACCTTC. Residues: CASSAVAATNYGYTF.

J is TRBJ1-2 and V is TRBV5-1, with 10 bases that match TRBD1. The V gene's germline CDR1 is SGHRS and CDR2 YFSETQ. Trimming at V came to 4 bases and at J to 7 bases, leaving 10 bases not matched to a gene. CDR3 length: 15 residues. The CDR3 nucleotides are TGCGCCAGCAGCATTACCCGGGACAGGGGTAGTGGCTACACCTTC. Protein: CASSITRDRGSGYTF.

This clone was seen a few times. The chain is built from TRBV3-1 (or the pseudogene TRBV3-2) and TRBJ1-6; the D gene is possibly TRBD1 (6 bases). Per germline, CDR1 LGHDT and CDR2 YNNKEL (reference sequence). The CDR3 is 15 amino acids. The V gene lost 1 base and the J gene lost 8 bases, with 12 bases spanning the gap. The CDR3 bases are TGTGCCAGCAGCCAAGGGGGGCACGATGATTCACCCCTCCACTTT. Translation gives CASSQGGHDDSPLHF.

This chain uses TRBV27 with TRBJ2-7; 13 nucleotides agree with TRBD2. The germline V gene encodes CDR1 MNHEY and CDR2 SMNVEV (reference sequence). Trimming took 4 bases from V and 5 from J; bases not matched to a gene: 5. CDR3 length: 15 residues. CDR3 protein: CASSSRTSGSNEQYF. CDR3 sequence (DNA): TGTGCCAGCAGTTCCCGGACTAGCGGGAGTAACGAGCAGTACTTC.

The chain uses TRBV7-6 and TRBJ2-7; 8 positions match TRBD2. V lost 4 bases, J lost 3 bases, and 5 bases stayed unmatched. CDR3 size: 14 residues. Per germline, CDR1 SGHVS and CDR2 FNYEAQ. The CDR3 here is CASSSSGSVYEQYF. The CDR3 bases are TGTGCCAGCAGCTCCAGCGGGAGTGTCTACGAGCAGTACTTC.

This clone was detected many times. This chain connects TRBV5-5 to TRBJ1-1; no clear D. Per the germline V gene, CDR1 is SGHKS and CDR2 is YYEKEE (reference sequence). CDR3 length: 11 residues. Trimming stripped 1 base from V and 5 bases from J, with 3 bases between. CDR3 amino acids: CASSLWTEAFF. Here the CDR3 DNA reads TGTGCCAGCAGCTTGTGGACTGAAGCTTTCTTT.

This clone has a handful of counts. The chain uses TRBV11-2 and TRBJ2-7, with D tentatively TRBD1 or TRBD2 (5 bases each). This CDR3 has 16 residues. Trimming took off 5 bases at V and 0 bases at J, with 17 bases between the two ends. CDR1 and CDR2 from the germline V gene are SGHAT and FQNNGV. CDR3 amino acids: CASSTFSGAFSYEQYF. The CDR3 DNA reads as TGTGCCAGCAGCACTTTTTCCGGGGCGTTCTCCTACGAGCAGTACTTC.

The chain employs TRBV10-2 and TRBJ1-2; maybe TRBD1 (6 bases). CDR1 WSHSY and CDR2 SAAADI come from the germline V gene. V dropped 0 bases and J dropped 5 bases, with 7 bases sitting between them. The CDR3 has 13 amino acids. The CDR3 DNA reads as TGCGCCAGCAGTGAGTCGACAGGATATGGCTACACCTTC. It specifies CASSESTGYGYTF.

This rearrangement joins TRBV6-6 to TRBJ1-2, with D possibly being TRBD1 (6 bases). The germline gives CDR1 MNHNY, CDR2 SVGAGI (reference sequence). The CDR3 extends over 13 amino acids. Trimming shortened V by 5 bases and J by 4 bases, and 11 bases separated the two germline ends. As DNA, the CDR3 is TGTGCCAGCAGTCCTCAGGGGCTCTATGGCTACACCTTC. The encoded protein is CASSPQGLYGYTF.

Comments on this clone: An end of the junction does not agree with germline; a read error may underlie this. The rearrangement joins TRBV28 to TRBJ2-3; 9 bases are a match to TRBD2. The CDR3 loop spans 17 amino acids. Germline V gives CDR1 MDHEN, CDR2 SYDVKM. In nucleotides, the CDR3 is TGTGCCCGCAGTCTCCTTGGGGGCGGGGGGGCCTCAGATACGCAGTATTTT. As protein: CARSLLGGGGASDTQYF.

This sequence joins TRBV6-5 and TRBJ1-4, with unresolved D. CDR3 length: 12 residues. V was cut by 6 bases and J by 8 bases, with 10 bases left in between. Per germline, CDR1 MNHEY and CDR2 SVGAGI. The CDR3 region has the DNA TGTGCCAGCAGCCACGCAGGCGAAAAACTGTTTTTT. Its protein is CASSHAGEKLFF.

This clone was picked up one time. J is TRBJ1-5 and V is TRBV11-2; TRBD1 is a possible D gene (5 bases). V was trimmed by 3 bases and J by 9 bases, leaving 12 bases between them. The germline V gene has CDR1 SGHAT and CDR2 FQNNGV. This CDR3 contains 13 residues. The CDR3 coding sequence is TGTGCCAGCAGCTTGGGGGGACTTCTGCCCCAGCATTTT. Translation gives CASSLGGLLPQHF.

The J gene is TRBJ2-3, the V gene TRBV7-3, with D perhaps matching TRBD2 (7 bases). The CDR3 runs to 14 residues. Germline loops: CDR1 SGHTA, CDR2 FQGTGA. V was clipped by 5 bases and J by 5 bases, with 14 bases between them. CDR3 nucleotide sequence: TGTGCCAGCAGCCTCGGACTAGGGGGAGATACGCAGTATTTT. It is translated as CASSLGLGGDTQYF.